Shown below are 24 T cell receptor beta chains from a single sample sequenced in a study of blood T cell repertoires in COVID-19. TCRdb's table, derived via immunoSEQ multiplex PCR, lists solely in-frame clones and lacks some. The table has some 150,000 clones, 70% to 85% seen once. What was sequenced was peripheral blood. The receptors derive from a man between 60 and 70 years old who had recovered from COVID-19.

This rearrangement joins TRBV18 to TRBJ1-1; 7 bases are a match to TRBD1. Unmatched junction bases numbered 4, after V lost 0 bases and J lost 6 bases. The CDR3 totals 14 residues. Germline CDR1 is KGHSH and CDR2 is LQKENI. CDR3 protein: CASSPPVGGPEAFF. The CDR3 region has the DNA TGTGCCAGCTCACCACCAGTAGGGGGCCCTGAAGCTTTCTTT.

This chain joins TRBV4-2 and TRBJ2-6; 11 bases align to TRBD1. V lost 0 bases, J lost 4 bases, and 5 bases stayed unmatched. The CDR3 is 18 amino acids. Germline V lookup: CDR1 LGHNA, CDR2 YNFKEQ. The CDR3 protein is CASSQEGTGGLGANVLTF. CDR3 DNA: TGTGCCAGCAGCCAAGAAGGGACAGGGGGACTCGGGGCCAACGTCCTGACTTTC.

The chain carries TRBV9 and TRBJ2-5; 7 nucleotides match TRBD1. The V segment lost 4 bases and the J segment 6 bases; nucleotides outside the gene matches: 9. The CDR3 contains 14 residues. CDR1 SGDLS and CDR2 YYNGEE come from the germline V gene. The CDR3: CASSQDGQAQTQYF. CDR3 nucleotides: TGTGCCAGCAGCCAGGACGGACAGGCACAGACCCAGTACTTC.

The chain recombines TRBV27 with TRBJ1-2; the D gene is possibly TRBD1 (6 bases). The CDR3 runs 14 residues. Per germline, CDR1 MNHEY and CDR2 SMNVEV (reference sequence). V gave up 0 bases and J gave up 5 bases, with 10 bases separating them. The CDR3 spells CASSLSRDIYGYTF. The CDR3 DNA is TGTGCCAGCAGTTTATCGAGGGACATTTATGGCTACACCTTC.

This chain uses TRBV15 with TRBJ2-5; 8 bases fit TRBD2. This CDR3 spans 16 amino acids. V lost 5 bases and J lost 4; bases outside the gene matches: 12. The germline CDR1 and CDR2 sequences are LNHNV and YYDKDF (reference sequence). CDR3 nucleotides: TGTGCCACCAGCCGGGGGGGGAACGGACCCTTAGAGACCCAGTACTTC. It specifies CATSRGGNGPLETQYF.

V gene TRBV11-2 combines with J gene TRBJ2-1, with 11 bases identical to TRBD2. The CDR3 spans 14 residues. J gave up 11 bases and V 1 base, and 4 bases lay outside the gene matches. The V gene's germline CDR1 is SGHAT and CDR2 FQNNGV. The CDR3 nucleotides read TGTGCCAGCAGCTTAGCGTTAGCGGGGGGGAAGCAGTTCTTC. This codes for CASSLALAGGKQFF.

The genes are TRBV4-2 and TRBJ2-3; 8 bases map to TRBD1. Germline assignment: CDR1 LGHNA and CDR2 YNFKEQ. V shed 0 bases and J 6 bases; nucleotides not matched to a gene: 14. The CDR3 has 18 residues. The CDR3 sequence: CASSQDSTTGALGDTQYF. The DNA for the CDR3 is TGTGCCAGCAGCCAAGATAGCACGACAGGGGCCCTCGGGGATACGCAGTATTTT.

This chain uses TRBV9 with TRBJ2-5; a possible D gene is TRBD1 (5 bases). The V end lost 0 bases, the J end lost 2 bases, and 11 bases lay between the germline ends. Germline CDR1 SGDLS, CDR2 YYNGEE. There are 15 residues in the CDR3. CDR3 sequence: CASSVDAGFQETQYF. The CDR3 region has the DNA TGTGCCAGCAGCGTAGATGCAGGGTTTCAAGAGACCCAGTACTTC.

CDR3: CASSLGGKPREQYF. In DNA form, the CDR3 reads TGTGCCAGCAGCTTGGGCGGAAAGCCGAGGGAGCAGTACTTC. The chain joins TRBV5-4 to TRBJ2-7, with no clear D. Trimming shortened V by 0 bases and J by 7 bases, and 14 bases separated the two germline ends. Germline-derived CDR1 and CDR2 are SGHNT and YYREEE (reference sequence). The CDR3 sequence is 14 residues long.

The chain employs TRBV15 and TRBJ2-7; D remains ambiguous. Looked up from germline, CDR1 is LNHNV and CDR2 is YYDKDF (reference sequence). Trimming took 4 bases from V and 1 from J, leaving 11 bases between them. The CDR3 sequence is 14 residues long. The DNA of the CDR3 is TGTGCCACCAGCATCCAGAGGTTATCCTACGAGCAGTACTTC. This gives the protein CATSIQRLSYEQYF.

The chain combines TRBV19 with TRBJ1-1; 9 positions match TRBD1. The ends lost 4 bases at V and 0 bases at J; junction bases unmatched: 3. Germline CDR1 and CDR2: LNHDA and SQIVND (reference sequence). This CDR3 comprises 15 residues. The CDR3 DNA follows: TGTGCCAGTAGTAAAGGACAGGGGATGAACACTGAAGCTTTCTTT. This codes for CASSKGQGMNTEAFF.

The CDR3 sequence: CASRPRGWETQYF. In DNA, the CDR3 is TGTGCCAGTAGACCCCGCGGATGGGAGACCCAGTACTTC. The V and J genes are TRBV19 and TRBJ2-5; D is undetermined. This CDR3 spans 13 amino acids. Trimming took 6 bases from V and 5 from J, leaving 13 bases between them. CDR1 is LNHDA, CDR2 SQIVND, per germline (reference sequence).

This chain links TRBV10-3 with TRBJ2-1; D is perhaps TRBD1 (5 bases). The CDR3 is 15 amino acids. The germline V gene has CDR1 ENHRY and CDR2 SYGVKD. V lost 2 bases to trimming and J lost 10 bases, with 18 bases between them. The CDR3 DNA follows: TGTGCCATCAGTGAGGCGCAGGGTCTTGCAGGGGAGCAGTTCTTC. This sequence encodes CAISEAQGLAGEQFF.

This clone came up once. The V call is TRBV6-5, the J call TRBJ1-2; the match to TRBD1 covers 11 bases. Trimming removed 6 bases from V and 6 bases from J; junction bases left unmatched: 6. The CDR3 covers 14 residues. The germline V gene has CDR1 MNHEY and CDR2 SVGAGI. The CDR3 loop reads CASRAGQGADGYTF. CDR3 coding DNA: TGTGCCAGCAGGGCAGGACAGGGGGCGGATGGCTACACCTTC.

The chain is built from TRBV6-5 and TRBJ2-2; TRBD1 matches 7 bases. The V segment lost 4 bases and the J segment 0 bases; nucleotides outside the gene matches: 2. The CDR3 length is 15 residues. Germline CDR1 and CDR2: MNHEY and SVGAGI. CDR3 residues: CASSLGGANTGELFF. CDR3 DNA sequence: TGTGCCAGCAGTTTAGGGGGCGCGAACACCGGGGAGCTGTTTTTT.

The chain joins TRBV29-1 to TRBJ2-3; TRBD2 agrees at 10 bases. The CDR3 length is 16 residues. J was trimmed by 0 bases and V by 2 bases; bases with no gene match: 5. CDR1 and CDR2 (germline): SQVTM, ANQGSEA. Written as DNA, the CDR3 is TGCAGCGTTGAACGTCTAGCGGGGGATAGCACAGATACGCAGTATTTT. Translation: CSVERLAGDSTDTQYF.

Only a few counts were recorded for this clone. The CDR3 spells CASSRRGSYEQYF. The CDR3 DNA reads TGTGCCAGCAGCCGACGGGGCTCCTACGAGCAGTACTTC. The V and J genes are TRBV11-3 and TRBJ2-7; TRBD2 might be the D (5 bases). The length of the CDR3 is 13 residues. Germline V gene lookup returns CDR1 SGHNT and CDR2 YENEEA. V dropped 5 bases and J dropped 0 bases, with 8 bases sitting between them.

The V and J genes are TRBV2 and TRBJ1-1; 7 bases agree with TRBD1. CDR3 length equals 14 residues. Germline V gene data show CDR1 as SNHLY and CDR2 as FYNNEI. With V trimmed by 9 bases and J by 4 bases, 11 bases remained unmatched. This CDR3 reads CASSKAGGSTEAFF. CDR3 DNA sequence: TGTGCCAGTAGTAAAGCAGGGGGATCCACTGAAGCTTTCTTT.

The CDR3 protein is CASSETGGREQFF. The CDR3 DNA reads as TGTGCCAGCAGCGAAACGGGGGGGCGTGAGCAGTTCTTC. This rearrangement joins TRBV11-3 to TRBJ2-1, with 8 bases fitting TRBD2. Unmatched junction bases numbered 6, after V lost 5 bases and J lost 9 bases. This CDR3 comprises 13 residues. CDR1 SGHNT and CDR2 YENEEA come from the germline V gene.

The CDR3 DNA sequence: TGTGCCAGCAGCCCCGAGTGGGGCACTAATGAAAAACTGTTTTTT. It specifies CASSPEWGTNEKLFF. The chain recombines TRBV11-2 with TRBJ1-4, with D possibly matching TRBD1 (5 bases). Germline V gives CDR1 SGHAT, CDR2 FQNNGV. The CDR3 sequence is 15 residues long. The germline V and J ends were trimmed by 5 bases and 2 bases, with 12 bases remaining between them.

V gene TRBV7-2 combines with J gene TRBJ2-3; D is undetermined. Deletions cut 4 bases from V and 0 bases from J, with 11 bases between. This CDR3 has 15 residues. Germline lookup yields CDR1 SGHTA and CDR2 FQGNSA. The CDR3 is CASSSLGPSTDTQYF. CDR3 nucleotide sequence: TGTGCCAGCAGCTCTCTTGGCCCTAGCACAGATACGCAGTATTTT.

Details on this clone: Other DNA sequences in this specimen translate into the identical CDR3. The chain links TRBV19 to TRBJ1-5, with a tentative D call TRBD1 (5 bases). Germline V gene data show CDR1 as LNHDA and CDR2 as SQIVND (reference sequence). V dropped 4 bases and J dropped 3 bases, with 13 bases sitting between them. This CDR3 comprises 15 residues. CDR3 in DNA: TGTGCCAGTAGTACCGGGGGAGGTTCCAATCAGCCCCAGCATTTT. Amino acids: CASSTGGGSNQPQHF.

The rearrangement links TRBV5-1 to TRBJ1-4, with D uncertain. In germline, CDR1 is SGHRS, CDR2 YFSETQ. The germline V and J ends were trimmed by 0 bases and 0 bases, with 9 bases remaining between them. This CDR3 contains 16 residues. CDR3 loop: CASSLVGRATNEKLFF. The CDR3, as DNA: TGCGCCAGCAGCTTGGTTGGGAGAGCAACTAATGAAAAACTGTTTTTT. Full variable domain (outside the CDR3, taken from reference TRBV5-1 and TRBJ1-4): KAGVTQTPRYLIKTRGQQVTLSCSPISGHRSVSWYQQTPGQGLQFLFEYFSETQRNKGNFPGRFSGRQFSNSRSEMNVSTLELGDSALYLCASSLVGRATNEKLFFGSGTQLSVL.

The J gene is TRBJ1-3, the V gene TRBV12-5; 7 bases are shared with TRBD1. Trimming removed 1 base from V and 3 bases from J; junction bases left unmatched: 6. CDR1 and CDR2 from the germline V gene are LGHNT and FRNRAP. There are 16 residues in the CDR3. As DNA, the CDR3 is TGTGCTAGTGGTTTGGCTTCAGGGGGATTTGGAAACACCATATATTTT. Translating gives CASGLASGGFGNTIYF.